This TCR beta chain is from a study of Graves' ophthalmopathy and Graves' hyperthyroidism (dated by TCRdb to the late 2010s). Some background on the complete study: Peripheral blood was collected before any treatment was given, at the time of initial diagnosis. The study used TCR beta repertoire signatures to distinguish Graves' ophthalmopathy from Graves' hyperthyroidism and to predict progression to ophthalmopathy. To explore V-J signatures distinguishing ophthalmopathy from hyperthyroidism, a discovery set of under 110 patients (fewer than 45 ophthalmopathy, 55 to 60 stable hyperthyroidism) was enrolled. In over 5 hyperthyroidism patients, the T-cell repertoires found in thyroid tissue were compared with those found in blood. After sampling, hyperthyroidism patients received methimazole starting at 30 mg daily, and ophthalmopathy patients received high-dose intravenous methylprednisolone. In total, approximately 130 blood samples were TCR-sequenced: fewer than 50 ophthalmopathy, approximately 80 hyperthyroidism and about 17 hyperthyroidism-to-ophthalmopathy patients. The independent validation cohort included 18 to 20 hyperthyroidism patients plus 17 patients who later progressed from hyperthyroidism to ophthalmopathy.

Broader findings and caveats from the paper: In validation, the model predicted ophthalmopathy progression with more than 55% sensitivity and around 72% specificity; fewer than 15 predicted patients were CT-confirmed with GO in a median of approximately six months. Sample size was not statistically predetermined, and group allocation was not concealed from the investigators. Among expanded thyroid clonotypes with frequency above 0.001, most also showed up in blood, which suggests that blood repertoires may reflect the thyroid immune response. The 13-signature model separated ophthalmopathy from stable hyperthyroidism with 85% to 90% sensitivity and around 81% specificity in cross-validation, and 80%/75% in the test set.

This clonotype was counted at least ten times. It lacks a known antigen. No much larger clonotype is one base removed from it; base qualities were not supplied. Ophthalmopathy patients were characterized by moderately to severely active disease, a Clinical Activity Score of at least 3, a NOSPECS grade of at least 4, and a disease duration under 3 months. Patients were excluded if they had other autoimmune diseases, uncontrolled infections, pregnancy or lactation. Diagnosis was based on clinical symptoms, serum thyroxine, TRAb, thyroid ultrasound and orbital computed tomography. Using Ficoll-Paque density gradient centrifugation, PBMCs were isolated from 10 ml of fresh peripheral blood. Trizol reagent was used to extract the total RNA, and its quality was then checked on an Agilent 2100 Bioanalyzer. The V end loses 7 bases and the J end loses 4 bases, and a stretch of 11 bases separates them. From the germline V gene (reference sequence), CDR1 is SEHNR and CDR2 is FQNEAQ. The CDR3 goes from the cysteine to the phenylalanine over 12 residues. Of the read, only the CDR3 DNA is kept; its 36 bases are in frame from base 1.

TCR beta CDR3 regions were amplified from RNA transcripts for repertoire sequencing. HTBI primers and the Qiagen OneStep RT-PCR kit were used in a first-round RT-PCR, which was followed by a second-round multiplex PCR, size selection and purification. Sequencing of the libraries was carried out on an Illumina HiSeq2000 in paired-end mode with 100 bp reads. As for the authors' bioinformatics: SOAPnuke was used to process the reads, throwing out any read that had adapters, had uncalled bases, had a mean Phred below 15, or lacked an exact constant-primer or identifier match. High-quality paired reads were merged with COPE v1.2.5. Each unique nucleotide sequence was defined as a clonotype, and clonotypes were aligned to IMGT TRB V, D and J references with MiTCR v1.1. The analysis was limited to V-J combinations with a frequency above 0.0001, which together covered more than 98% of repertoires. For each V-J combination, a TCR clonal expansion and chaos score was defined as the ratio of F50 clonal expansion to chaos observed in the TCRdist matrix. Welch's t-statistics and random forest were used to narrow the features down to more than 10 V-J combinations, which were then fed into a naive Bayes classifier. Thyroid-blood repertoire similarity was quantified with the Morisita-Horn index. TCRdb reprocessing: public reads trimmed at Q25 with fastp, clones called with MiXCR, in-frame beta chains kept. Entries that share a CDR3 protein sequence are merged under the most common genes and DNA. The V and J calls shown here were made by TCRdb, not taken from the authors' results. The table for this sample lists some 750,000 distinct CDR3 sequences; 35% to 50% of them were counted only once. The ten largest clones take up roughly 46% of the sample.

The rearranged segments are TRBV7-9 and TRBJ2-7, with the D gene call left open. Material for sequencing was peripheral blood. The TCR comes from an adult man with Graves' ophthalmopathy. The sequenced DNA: TGTGCCAGCACCGACGGGCGGTACGAGCAGTACTTC. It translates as CASTDGRYEQYF.